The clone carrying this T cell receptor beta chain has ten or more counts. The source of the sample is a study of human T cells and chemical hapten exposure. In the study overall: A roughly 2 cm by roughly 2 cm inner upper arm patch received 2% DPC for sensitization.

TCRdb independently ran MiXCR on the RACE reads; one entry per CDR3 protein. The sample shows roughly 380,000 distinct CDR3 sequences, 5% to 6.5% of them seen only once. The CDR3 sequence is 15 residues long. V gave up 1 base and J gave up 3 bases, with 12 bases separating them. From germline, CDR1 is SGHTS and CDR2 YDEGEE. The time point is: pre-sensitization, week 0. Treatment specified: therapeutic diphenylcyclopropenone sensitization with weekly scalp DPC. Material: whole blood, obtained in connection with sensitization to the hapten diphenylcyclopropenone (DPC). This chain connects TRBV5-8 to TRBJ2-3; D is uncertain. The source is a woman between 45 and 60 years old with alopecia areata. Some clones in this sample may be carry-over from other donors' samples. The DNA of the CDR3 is TGTGCCAGCAGCTTGTTACAGAGAGGAACAGATACGCAGTATTTT. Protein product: CASSLLQRGTDTQYF.